This entry features one T cell receptor (beta chain) sequence. In this sample, this clone turned up once. This receptor's antigen is unknown. The input lacks base qualities; no much larger clone sits a single base away. This record belongs to a study of chemoradiotherapy in HPV16-positive cancers (dated 2022 in TCRdb). Turning to the overall study: Candidate HPV-specific T-cell clones and common TCR motifs were defined by functional T-cell assays performed on cells from a couple of HPV16-positive patients. The study asked whether T-cell immunity to the HPV oncoproteins E6 and E7 changes during chemoradiotherapy and whether this immunity affects survival. TCR repertoires from some 90 patients with HPV-related cancers were then used to track the candidate HPV-specific TCRs and motifs. What the work shows at the level of the full study, not this receptor alone: In HPV16-positive patients, expansion of HPV-responsive T cells during chemoradiotherapy was found to be associated with improved recurrence-free survival. Expansion of candidate HPV-specific clones and E7-related TCR motifs was observed in the tumor microenvironment during treatment, whereas no such expansion was observed for non-HPV-specific T cells. The functional definition of HPV-specific T cells was derived from only two HPV16-positive patients, and the survival association was reported for HPV16-positive patients.

V is reduced by 0 bases and J by 4 bases, leaving a spacing of 16 bases between them. Looking up the germline V gene yields CDR1 KGHSH and CDR2 LQKENI. Including the terminal cysteine and phenylalanine, the CDR3 comprises 17 residues. Only the CDR3 portion is preserved as DNA: 51 bases, with reading frame beginning at the first base. Repertoires were sampled multiple times during chemoradiotherapy, which allowed clonal expansion in the tumor microenvironment to be followed. Library prep was done by the immunoSEQ multiplex PCR assay. TCRdb mirrors the immuneACCESS table, restricted to in-frame sequences. Some clones are absent from its copies; in checked studies, under half trace to an unresolved V gene, and the reason for the others is unknown. The sample table contains approximately 32,000 clones; only one count was recorded for 70% to 90% of them. The top ten hold 3.1% of the sample.

This material consisted of blood, taken from a patient who underwent chemoradiotherapy. The chain joins TRBV18 to TRBJ2-1; the D gene cannot be resolved beyond TRBD1 or TRBD2, each matching 5 bases. The source of this sequence is a human donor with HPV-associated anogenital cancer. The sequenced DNA: TGTGCCAGCTCACCACCGGTTTGGGACCCACTTTACAATGAGCAGTTCTTC. It is translated as CASSPPVWDPLYNEQFF.